This T cell receptor (beta chain) was observed in a study of T cell responses to AZD1222 COVID-19 vaccine. The CDR3 has 13 amino acids. The ends were cut back, 3 bases at V and 9 bases at J, with 12 bases in the middle. Both about-4-week and about-12-week second-dose recipients were combined. Assay used: immunoSEQ multiplex PCR; TCRdb lists only in-frame clones, some missing. The sample lists 180,000 or so clones; about 88% were seen once. The specimen comprised peripheral blood, sampled 28 days after the second AZD1222 dose. The chain uses TRBV12-3 or TRBV12-4 and TRBJ2-1; D is unresolved. This TCR came from an adult who received the AZD1222 COVID-19 vaccine. Here the CDR3 DNA reads TGTGCCAGCAGTTTGCTAGTAGGCGGTGAGCAGTTCTTC. Residues: CASSLLVGGEQFF.